This T cell receptor (beta chain) was identified in a study of OX40 agonist ivuxolimab in advanced cancers. Regarding the complete study: Ivuxolimab, which targeted the costimulatory receptor OX40 (CD134), was an agonistic, fully human IgG2 monoclonal antibody. Intravenous ivuxolimab was administered to patients every 2 weeks at six dose levels: 0.01, 0.1, 0.3, 1.5, 3 and 10 mg/kg. Of the roughly 52 patients in dose escalation, about 20 had hepatocellular carcinoma, some 15 had melanoma, 9 had renal cell carcinoma and 9 had head and neck cancer. In the dose-escalation cohort, 75% to 85% of patients were male, and the mean age was approximately 60 years with a range of 23 to 79. Prior anti-PD-1, anti-PD-L1 or anti-CTLA-4 therapy was permitted, and checkpoint inhibitors had been received by 40% to 50% of dose-escalation patients. Three dose-escalation patients achieved partial responses, one with hepatocellular carcinoma and two with cutaneous melanoma. The purpose of peripheral TCRbeta sequencing was to test whether ivuxolimab changed TCR sequence diversity and led to clonal T-cell expansion. The paper describes the monotherapy dose-escalation part (N of about 52 patients) of the phase I trial of ivuxolimab.

Patients with a history of autoimmune disease or receiving systemic immunosuppression were excluded from the trial. Peripheral blood for TCR sequencing was collected from all dose cohorts at baseline, on cycle 4 day 1, and on cycle 7 day 1. The samples were taken from a phase I, first-in-human, multicenter, open-label dose-escalation trial of ivuxolimab. Adults with locally advanced or metastatic melanoma, renal cell, hepatocellular, or head and neck squamous cell carcinoma were enrolled in the trial. Before TCR sequencing, CD4+ T cells and CD8+ T cells were sorted from peripheral blood as separate populations. Genomic DNA was extracted from sorted cells for sequencing of the TCRbeta CDR3 region. The immunoSEQ Assay was used for sequencing of TCRbeta CDR3 regions. TCRdb took over this immuneACCESS table, retaining in-frame rearrangements with V and J assigned. Such tables are incomplete; in checked studies, under half of the missing clones stem from an unresolved V gene, and the remainder is unexplained. Recorded for this sample are roughly 97,000 clones; approximately 90% of them occurred a single time. Approximately 0.8% of the sample rests with the top ten.

Cut back by 1 base and 6 bases, the V and J ends lie 10 bases apart. The CDR3 holds 13 amino acids from the cysteine to the phenylalanine. The entry retains the CDR3 DNA only, 39 bases that are in frame from base 1. CDR1 and CDR2 (SNHLY, FYNNEI) derive from the germline V gene. About this clone itself: The clone's antigen remains unknown. The input lacks base qualities; no much larger clone sits a single base away.

Study-wide findings and limitations: At doses from 0.1 to 3.0 mg/kg, clonal expansion was seen in both CD4+ and CD8+ blood T cells between baseline and week 6. Partial responders in the 0.1-3.0 mg/kg groups had among the lowest normalized peripheral clonal expansion, especially among CD8+ T cells. The antigen specificity of the clonally expanded peripheral T cells was not determined. Low levels of normalized T-cell clonal expansion were also seen in some patients who did not respond. After ivuxolimab, expanded clones were on average more numerous among CD8+ T cells than among CD4+ T cells.

Here the chain combines TRBV2 and TRBJ2-7; no D gene is confidently identified. The source material was CD4+ or CD8+ T cells sorted from blood, sampled in a trial of the OX40 agonist ivuxolimab. This sequence was found in an adult with an advanced solid tumor such as melanoma, head and neck, liver or kidney cancer. The CDR3 loop reads CASSEEGVGEQYF. The nucleotide sequence reads as follows: TGTGCCAGCAGTGAAGAAGGTGTAGGCGAGCAGTACTTC.